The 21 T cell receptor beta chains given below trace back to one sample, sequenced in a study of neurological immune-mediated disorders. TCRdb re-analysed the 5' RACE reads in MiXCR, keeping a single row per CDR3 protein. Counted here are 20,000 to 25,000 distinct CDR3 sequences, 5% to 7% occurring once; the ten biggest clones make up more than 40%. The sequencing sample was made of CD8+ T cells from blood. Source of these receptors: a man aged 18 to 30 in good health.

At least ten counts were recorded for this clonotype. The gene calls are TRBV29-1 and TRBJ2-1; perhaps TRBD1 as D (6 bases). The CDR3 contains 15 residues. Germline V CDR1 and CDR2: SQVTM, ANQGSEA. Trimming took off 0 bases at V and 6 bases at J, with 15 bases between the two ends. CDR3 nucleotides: TGCAGCGTTGAAGATGTCTCAGGGGTGCGCAATGAGCAGTTCTTC. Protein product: CSVEDVSGVRNEQFF.

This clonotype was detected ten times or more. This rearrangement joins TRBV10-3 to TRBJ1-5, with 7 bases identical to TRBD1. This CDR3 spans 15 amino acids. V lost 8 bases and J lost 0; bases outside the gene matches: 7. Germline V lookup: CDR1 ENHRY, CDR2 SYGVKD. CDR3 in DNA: TGTGCCATCGGAACAGGGGTACGTAGCAATCAGCCCCAGCATTTT. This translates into CAIGTGVRSNQPQHF.

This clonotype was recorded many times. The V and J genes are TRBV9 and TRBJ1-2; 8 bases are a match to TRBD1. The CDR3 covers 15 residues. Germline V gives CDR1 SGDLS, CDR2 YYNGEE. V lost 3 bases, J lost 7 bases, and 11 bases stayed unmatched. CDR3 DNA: TGTGCCAGCAGCGCTCCCCAGACAGGGGCCCCTGGCTACACCTTC. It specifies CASSAPQTGAPGYTF. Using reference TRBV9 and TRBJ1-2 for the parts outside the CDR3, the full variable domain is DSGVTQTPKHLITATGQRVTLRCSPRSGDLSVYWYQQSLDQGLQFLIQYYNGEERAKGNILERFSAQQFPDLHSELNLSSLELGDSALYFCASSAPQTGAPGYTFGSGTRLTVV.

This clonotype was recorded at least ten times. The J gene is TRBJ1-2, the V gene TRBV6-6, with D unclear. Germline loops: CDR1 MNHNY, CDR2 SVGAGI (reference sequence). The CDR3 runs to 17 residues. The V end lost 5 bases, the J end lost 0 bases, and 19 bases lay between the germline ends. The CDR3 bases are TGTGCCAGCAGTGACGGACTTCCAACAACAACTAACTATGGCTACACCTTC. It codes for CASSDGLPTTTNYGYTF.

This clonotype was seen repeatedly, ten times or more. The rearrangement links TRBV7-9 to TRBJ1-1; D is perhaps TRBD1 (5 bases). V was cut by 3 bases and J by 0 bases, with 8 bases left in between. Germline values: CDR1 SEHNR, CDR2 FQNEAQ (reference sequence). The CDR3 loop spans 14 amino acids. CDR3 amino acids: CASSLGGVNTEAFF. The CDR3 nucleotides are TGTGCCAGCAGCTTGGGAGGGGTGAACACTGAAGCTTTCTTT.

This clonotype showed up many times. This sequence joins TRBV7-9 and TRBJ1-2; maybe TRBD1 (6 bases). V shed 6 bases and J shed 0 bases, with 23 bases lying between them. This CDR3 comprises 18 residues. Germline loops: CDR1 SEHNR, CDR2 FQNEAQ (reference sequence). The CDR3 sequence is CASSSIFGTPRANYGYTF. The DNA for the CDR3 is TGTGCCAGCAGTTCTATATTTGGGACACCAAGAGCTAACTATGGCTACACCTTC.

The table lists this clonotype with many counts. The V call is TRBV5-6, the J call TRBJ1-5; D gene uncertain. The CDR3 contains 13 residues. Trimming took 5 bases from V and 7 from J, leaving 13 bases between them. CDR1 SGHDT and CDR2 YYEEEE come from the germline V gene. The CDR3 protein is CASSIWGKQPQHF. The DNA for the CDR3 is TGTGCCAGCAGTATCTGGGGTAAGCAGCCCCAGCATTTT.

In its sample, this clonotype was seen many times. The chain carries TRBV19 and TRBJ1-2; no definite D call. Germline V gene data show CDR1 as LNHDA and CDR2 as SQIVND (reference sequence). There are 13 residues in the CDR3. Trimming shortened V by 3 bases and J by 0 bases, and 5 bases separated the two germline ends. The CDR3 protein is CASSITPNYGYTF. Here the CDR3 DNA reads TGTGCCAGTAGTATCACACCTAACTATGGCTACACCTTC.

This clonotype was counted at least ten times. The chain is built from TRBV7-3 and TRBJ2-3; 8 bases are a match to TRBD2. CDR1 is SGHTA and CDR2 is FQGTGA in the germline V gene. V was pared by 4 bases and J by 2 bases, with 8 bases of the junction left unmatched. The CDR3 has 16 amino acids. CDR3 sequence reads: CASSYESGGATDTQYF. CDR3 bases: TGTGCCAGCAGCTACGAAAGCGGGGGAGCCACAGATACGCAGTATTTT.

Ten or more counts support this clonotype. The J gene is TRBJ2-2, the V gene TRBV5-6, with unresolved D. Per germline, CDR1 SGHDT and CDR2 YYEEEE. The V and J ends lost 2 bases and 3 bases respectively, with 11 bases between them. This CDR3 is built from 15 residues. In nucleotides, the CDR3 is TGTGCCAGCAGCTTCTACAGCACACACACCGGGGAGCTGTTTTTT. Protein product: CASSFYSTHTGELFF. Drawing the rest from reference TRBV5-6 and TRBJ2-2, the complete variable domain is DAGVTQSPTHLIKTRGQQVTLRCSPKSGHDTVSWYQQALGQGPQFIFQYYEEEERQRGNFPDRFSGHQFPNYSSELNVNALLLGDSALYLCASSFYSTHTGELFFGEGSRLTVL.

CDR3 loop: CASSPDQSRTGDEQYF. Here the CDR3 DNA reads TGTGCCAGCAGCCCCGATCAATCTCGGACAGGGGACGAGCAGTACTTC. The chain carries TRBV7-9 and TRBJ2-7, with 9 nucleotides matching TRBD1. Per germline, CDR1 SEHNR and CDR2 FQNEAQ (reference sequence). V trimming: 5 bases; J trimming: 5 bases; junction bases outside the gene matches: 13. The CDR3 spans 16 residues. The full variable domain, its missing parts supplied by reference TRBV7-9 and TRBJ2-7, is DTGVSQNPRHKITKRGQNVTFRCDPISEHNRLYWYRQTLGQGPEFLTYFQNEAQLEKSRLLSDRFSAERPKGSFSTLEIQRTEQGDSAMYLCASSPDQSRTGDEQYFGPGTRLTVT.

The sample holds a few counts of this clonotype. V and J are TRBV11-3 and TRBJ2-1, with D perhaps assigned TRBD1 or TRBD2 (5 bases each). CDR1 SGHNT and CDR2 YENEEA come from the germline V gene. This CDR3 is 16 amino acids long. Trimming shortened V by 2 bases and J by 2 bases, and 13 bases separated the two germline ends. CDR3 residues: CASSLRSVGPYNEQFF. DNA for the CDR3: TGTGCCAGCAGCTTACGGAGCGTGGGACCCTACAATGAGCAGTTCTTC.

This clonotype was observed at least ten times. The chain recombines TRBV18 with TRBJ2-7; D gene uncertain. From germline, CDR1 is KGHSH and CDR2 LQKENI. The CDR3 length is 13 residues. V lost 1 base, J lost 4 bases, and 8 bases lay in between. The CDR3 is CASSPLGWYEQYF. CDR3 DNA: TGTGCCAGCTCACCACTGGGATGGTACGAGCAGTACTTC. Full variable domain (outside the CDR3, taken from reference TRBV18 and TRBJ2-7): NAGVMQNPRHLVRRRGQEARLRCSPMKGHSHVYWYRQLPEEGLKFMVYLQKENIIDESGMPKERFSAEFPKEGPSILRIQQVVRGDSAAYFCASSPLGWYEQYFGPGTRLTVT.

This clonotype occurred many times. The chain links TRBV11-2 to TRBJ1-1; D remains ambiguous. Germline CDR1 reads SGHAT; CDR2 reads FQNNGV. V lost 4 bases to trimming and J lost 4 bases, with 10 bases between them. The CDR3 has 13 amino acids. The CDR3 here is CASSWEMSTEAFF. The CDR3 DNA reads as TGTGCCAGCAGCTGGGAAATGTCCACTGAAGCTTTCTTT.

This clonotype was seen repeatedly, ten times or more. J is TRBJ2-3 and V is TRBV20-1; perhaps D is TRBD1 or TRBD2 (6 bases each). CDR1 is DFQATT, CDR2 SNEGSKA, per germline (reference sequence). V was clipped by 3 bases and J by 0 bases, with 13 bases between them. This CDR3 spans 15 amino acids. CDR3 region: CSASWGAHSTDTQYF. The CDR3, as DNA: TGCAGTGCTAGTTGGGGGGCGCATAGCACAGATACGCAGTATTTT.

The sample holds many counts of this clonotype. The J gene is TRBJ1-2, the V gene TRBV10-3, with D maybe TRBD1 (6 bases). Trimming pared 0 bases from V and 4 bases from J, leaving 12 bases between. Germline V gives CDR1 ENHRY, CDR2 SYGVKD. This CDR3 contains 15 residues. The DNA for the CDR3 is TGTGCCATCAGTGAGTCTGGGGCGGGGGCCTATGGCTACACCTTC. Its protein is CAISESGAGAYGYTF.

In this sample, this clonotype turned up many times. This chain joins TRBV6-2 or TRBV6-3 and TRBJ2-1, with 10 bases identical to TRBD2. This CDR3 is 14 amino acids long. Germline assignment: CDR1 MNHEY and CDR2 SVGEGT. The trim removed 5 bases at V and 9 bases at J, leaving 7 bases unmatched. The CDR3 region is CASSKSGGASEQFF. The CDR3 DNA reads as TGTGCCAGCAGTAAGAGCGGGGGGGCCAGTGAGCAGTTCTTC.

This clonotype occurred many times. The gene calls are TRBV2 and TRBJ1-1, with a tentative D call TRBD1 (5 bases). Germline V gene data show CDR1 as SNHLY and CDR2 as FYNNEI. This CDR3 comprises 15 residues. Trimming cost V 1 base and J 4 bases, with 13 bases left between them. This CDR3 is CASSEGDGGGTEAFF. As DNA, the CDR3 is TGTGCCAGCAGTGAAGGGGACGGGGGGGGCACTGAAGCTTTCTTT. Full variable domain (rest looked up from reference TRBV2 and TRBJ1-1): EPEVTQTPSHQVTQMGQEVILRCVPISNHLYFYWYRQILGQKVEFLVSFYNNEISEKSEIFDDQFSVERPDGSNFTLKIRSTKLEDSAMYFCASSEGDGGGTEAFFGQGTRLTVV.

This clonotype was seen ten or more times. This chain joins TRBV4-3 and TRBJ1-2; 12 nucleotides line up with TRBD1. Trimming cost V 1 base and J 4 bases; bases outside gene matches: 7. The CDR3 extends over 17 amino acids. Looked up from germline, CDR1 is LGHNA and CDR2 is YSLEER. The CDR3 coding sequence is TGCGCCAGCAGCCAAGCCGGGACAGGGGGCTTCACCTATGGCTACACCTTC. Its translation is CASSQAGTGGFTYGYTF.

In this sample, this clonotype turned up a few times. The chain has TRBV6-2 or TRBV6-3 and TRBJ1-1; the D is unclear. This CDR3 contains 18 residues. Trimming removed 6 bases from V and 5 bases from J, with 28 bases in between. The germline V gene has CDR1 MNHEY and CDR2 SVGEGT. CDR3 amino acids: CASRPTILHTWKGTEAFF. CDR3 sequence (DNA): TGTGCCAGCAGACCTACCATACTCCATACATGGAAAGGGACTGAAGCTTTCTTT.

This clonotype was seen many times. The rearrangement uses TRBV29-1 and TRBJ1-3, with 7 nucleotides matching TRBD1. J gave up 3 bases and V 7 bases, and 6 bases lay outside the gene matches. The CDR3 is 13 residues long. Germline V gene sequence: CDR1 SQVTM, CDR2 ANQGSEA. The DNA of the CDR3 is TGCAGCGCCATAGGACAGGTTGGAAACACCATATATTTT. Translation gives CSAIGQVGNTIYF.